These 20 T cell receptor beta chains were sequenced from one sample in a study of blood T cell repertoires in COVID-19. TCRdb's copy holds only in-frame clones and misses some; the assay was immunoSEQ multiplex PCR. The top ten clones hold about 26% of a sample with 150,000 to 200,000 clones, approximately 79% of them seen once. Sequencing used peripheral blood. These receptor sequences come from a woman in her 70s with acute or convalescent COVID-19.

The chain combines TRBV3-1 (or the pseudogene TRBV3-2) with TRBJ2-1; 11 positions match TRBD2. There are 14 residues in the CDR3. CDR1 is LGHDT, CDR2 YNNKEL, per germline (reference sequence). V shed 3 bases and J 15 bases; nucleotides not matched to a gene: 10. In DNA, the CDR3 is TGTGCCAGCAGCCACTTAGCGGGAGGGCTTAGGCGGTTCTTC. Protein sequence: CASSHLAGGLRRFF.

This chain connects TRBV7-8 to TRBJ2-7, with 9 bases lining up with TRBD1. CDR1 is SGHVS and CDR2 is FQNEAQ in the germline V gene. J gave up 3 bases and V 5 bases, and 8 bases lay outside the gene matches. This CDR3 is built from 15 residues. The CDR3 DNA reads as TGTGCCAGCAGCCTTGGGACAGGGTACGGCTACGAGCAGTACTTC. Its protein product is CASSLGTGYGYEQYF.

The genes are TRBV6-5 and TRBJ1-2, with 10 bases fitting TRBD1. This CDR3 comprises 14 residues. Looked up from germline, CDR1 is MNHEY and CDR2 is SVGAGI. The V and J ends lost 6 bases and 4 bases, in that order; junction bases with no gene match: 5. CDR3 in amino acids: CASSFDRGPYGYTF. The CDR3 DNA reads as TGTGCCAGCAGCTTTGACAGGGGGCCCTATGGCTACACCTTC.

With respect to this clone: This may come from a read error, since a much larger clone is one base off. The rearrangement links TRBV5-4 to TRBJ1-1; D not certain. The CDR3 spans 14 residues. The germline CDR1 and CDR2 sequences are SGHNT and YYREEE (reference sequence). Trimming pared 0 bases from V and 0 bases from J, leaving 6 bases between. CDR3 bases: TGTGCCAGCAGCTTGGAACAGCTGAACACTGAAGCTTTCTTT. As protein: CASSLEQLNTEAFF.

This clone has a handful of counts. The chain's CDR3 is CASSGTTGENYGYTF. The CDR3 DNA reads TGCGCCAGCAGTGGGACCACAGGGGAGAACTATGGCTACACCTTC. The chain is built from TRBV10-2 and TRBJ1-2; 7 nucleotides line up with TRBD1. Germline CDR1 WSHSY, CDR2 SAAADI. CDR3 length: 15 residues. The V gene end was trimmed by 4 bases and the J gene end by 2 bases; junction bases not matched to a gene: 7.

The chain is built from TRBV5-1 and TRBJ1-1; 9 bases are shared with TRBD1. The V gene end was trimmed by 4 bases and the J gene end by 4 bases; junction bases not matched to a gene: 14. The CDR3 is 17 residues long. The germline V gene encodes CDR1 SGHRS and CDR2 YFSETQ. As DNA, the CDR3 is TGCGCCAGCAGCCGCTATACAGGGGGCGGCGCGGGCACTGAAGCTTTCTTT. Translated, it gives CASSRYTGGGAGTEAFF.

This rearrangement joins TRBV6-6 to TRBJ1-1; a weak D match, TRBD1 (5 bases). The CDR3 covers 12 residues. Trimming removed 6 bases at V and 8 bases at J, with 13 bases between. CDR1 and CDR2 from the germline V gene are MNHNY and SVGAGI (reference sequence). The CDR3 sequence is CASRDWDSEAFF. Written as DNA, the CDR3 is TGTGCCAGCAGAGACTGGGACTCCGAAGCTTTCTTT.

The rearrangement links TRBV3-1 (or the pseudogene TRBV3-2) to TRBJ2-3; 8 bases map to TRBD2. The V and J ends lost 6 bases and 2 bases, in that order; junction bases with no gene match: 7. The CDR3 has 15 residues. Germline loops: CDR1 LGHDT, CDR2 YNNKEL (reference sequence). CDR3 bases: TGTGCCAGCAGTCAAAATAGCGGGACCACAGATACGCAGTATTTT. It yields the protein CASSQNSGTTDTQYF.

The genes are TRBV5-1 and TRBJ1-1, with TRBD1 matching over 7 bases. The germline CDR1 and CDR2 sequences are SGHRS and YFSETQ. The length of the CDR3 is 15 residues. V trimming: 8 bases; J trimming: 1 base; junction bases outside the gene matches: 11. The CDR3 spells CASSQTGTENTEAFF. DNA of the CDR3: TGCGCCAGTAGTCAAACTGGGACAGAGAACACTGAAGCTTTCTTT.

This clone was seen only a few times. The V and J genes are TRBV5-8 and TRBJ2-7; 7 nucleotides align to TRBD1. The CDR3 extends over 13 amino acids. V dropped 4 bases and J dropped 3; count of bases not matched to a gene: 4. Germline lookup yields CDR1 SGHTS and CDR2 YDEGEE. CDR3 nucleotides: TGTGCCAGCAGCCTGGGACAGTTCTACGAGCAGTACTTC. Translated, it gives CASSLGQFYEQYF.

The rearrangement uses TRBV7-9 and TRBJ2-3, with a weak D call TRBD2 (5 bases). Between the trimmed V and J ends, which lost 6 bases and 5 bases, there was a span of 12 bases. Per the germline V gene, CDR1 is SEHNR and CDR2 is FQNEAQ (reference sequence). The CDR3 is 13 residues long. CDR3 DNA: TGTGCCAGCAGTCCCCGAGCGGAAGATACGCAGTATTTT. Its protein is CASSPRAEDTQYF. Supplemented by reference TRBV7-9 and TRBJ2-3, the full variable domain reads DTGVSQNPRHKITKRGQNVTFRCDPISEHNRLYWYRQTLGQGPEFLTYFQNEAQLEKSRLLSDRFSAERPKGSFSTLEIQRTEQGDSAMYLCASSPRAEDTQYFGPGTRLTVL.

This chain joins TRBV7-2 and TRBJ1-1; 8 nucleotides agree with TRBD1. The J segment lost 4 bases and the V segment lost 2 bases, leaving 3 bases of the junction unmatched. Germline values: CDR1 SGHTA, CDR2 FQGNSA. This CDR3 region has 14 residues. The DNA for the CDR3 is TGTGCCAGCAGCTTAAGAGACAGGGGCACTGAAGCTTTCTTT. Translated: CASSLRDRGTEAFF.

The V call is TRBV2, the J call TRBJ1-1; TRBD1 is a possible D gene (6 bases). Germline V gene sequence: CDR1 SNHLY, CDR2 FYNNEI. The V gene lost 8 bases and the J gene lost 1 base, with 14 bases spanning the gap. CDR3 length: 14 amino acids. The CDR3 DNA reads TGTGCCAGCCGCTTCGACAGGCGGAACACTGAAGCTTTCTTT. Translated: CASRFDRRNTEAFF.

This clone was detected only a few times. V gene TRBV19 combines with J gene TRBJ1-6; D is unclear. Germline V gene lookup returns CDR1 LNHDA and CDR2 SQIVND (reference sequence). This CDR3 region has 15 residues. Trimming took 5 bases from V and 0 from J, leaving 8 bases between them. The CDR3 spells CASSLGSSYNSPLHF. In DNA form, the CDR3 reads TGTGCCAGTAGTCTCGGGAGCTCCTATAATTCACCCCTCCACTTT. The complete variable domain, with remaining parts taken from reference TRBV19 and TRBJ1-6, reads DGGITQSPKYLFRKEGQNVTLSCEQNLNHDAMYWYRQDPGQGLRLIYYSQIVNDFQKGDIAEGYSVSREKKESFPLTVTSAQKNPTAFYLCASSLGSSYNSPLHFGNGTRLTVT.

V is TRBV7-9 and J is TRBJ2-5, with TRBD2 as a possible D gene (7 bases). Trimming took 3 bases from V and 7 from J, leaving 15 bases between them. Germline CDR1 SEHNR, CDR2 FQNEAQ (reference sequence). The CDR3 sequence is 14 residues long. Here the CDR3 reads CASSFAGVQGTQYF. For the CDR3, the DNA is TGTGCCAGCAGCTTCGCGGGAGTACAGGGGACCCAGTACTTC. Full variable domain (rest looked up from reference TRBV7-9 and TRBJ2-5): DTGVSQNPRHKITKRGQNVTFRCDPISEHNRLYWYRQTLGQGPEFLTYFQNEAQLEKSRLLSDRFSAERPKGSFSTLEIQRTEQGDSAMYLCASSFAGVQGTQYFGPGTRLLVL.

The gene calls are TRBV7-9 and TRBJ2-2; the match to TRBD1 covers 7 bases. CDR1 and CDR2 (germline): SEHNR, FQNEAQ (reference sequence). After removal of 6 bases from V and 6 bases from J, the junction contained 4 bases not matched to a gene. The CDR3 runs 13 residues. The CDR3 DNA is TGTGCCAGCAGACCTACAGGGGCCGGGGAGCTGTTTTTT. It specifies CASRPTGAGELFF. Combining the CDR3 with reference TRBV7-9 and TRBJ2-2 gives the whole variable domain DTGVSQNPRHKITKRGQNVTFRCDPISEHNRLYWYRQTLGQGPEFLTYFQNEAQLEKSRLLSDRFSAERPKGSFSTLEIQRTEQGDSAMYLCASRPTGAGELFFGEGSRLTVL.

The chain carries TRBV11-3 and TRBJ2-1; D gene uncertain. V shed 0 bases and J shed 7 bases, with 7 bases lying between them. This CDR3 region has 13 residues. Germline V gives CDR1 SGHNT, CDR2 YENEEA. The CDR3 nucleotides are TGTGCCAGCAGCTTAGAGATCGGTAATGAGCAGTTCTTC. Translation: CASSLEIGNEQFF.

The rearrangement joins TRBV7-6 to TRBJ2-3; D may be TRBD2 (6 bases). The V end lost 5 bases, the J end lost 8 bases, and 20 bases lay between the germline ends. CDR3 length equals 15 residues. The germline CDR1 and CDR2 sequences are SGHVS and FNYEAQ. The CDR3 region is CASSGPAGPAGTQYF. CDR3 bases: TGTGCCAGCAGCGGACCAGCGGGCCCCGCGGGTACGCAGTATTTT.

V and J are TRBV6-5 and TRBJ2-5; D gene ambiguous. Germline CDR1 MNHEY, CDR2 SVGAGI. Trimming removed 2 bases from V and 5 bases from J, with 3 bases in between. This CDR3 has 11 residues. CDR3 nucleotides: TGTGCCAGCAGTTACGCGGAGACCCAGTACTTC. Translation: CASSYAETQYF.

The table lists this clone with a count of one. The rearrangement joins TRBV29-1 to TRBJ2-1; 9 bases line up with TRBD1. CDR1 is SQVTM, CDR2 ANQGSEA, per germline. V was pared by 5 bases and J by 0 bases, with 14 bases of the junction left unmatched. This CDR3 comprises 18 residues. CDR3 sequence: CSVSPGQGLPSSYNEQFF. Here the CDR3 DNA reads TGCAGCGTTTCTCCGGGACAGGGCCTTCCGAGCTCCTACAATGAGCAGTTCTTC.